One T cell receptor (beta chain) is described in this entry. This sample stems from a study of T cell changes during pregnancy in multiple sclerosis. The CDR3 has 15 residues. From germline, CDR1 is MDHEN and CDR2 SYDVKM. Trimming shortened V by 3 bases and J by 5 bases, and 14 bases separated the two germline ends. This table comes from immunoSEQ multiplex PCR, and its TCRdb copy is limited to in-frame clones, with some not included. The sample has around 100,000 clones; approximately 90% are singletons. The material was peripheral blood, obtained in the third trimester of pregnancy. The TCR was taken from a female donor with multiple sclerosis, enrolled in a pregnancy study. The chain links TRBV28 to TRBJ1-5; D gene unclear. This CDR3 is CASSFHSAGDQPQHF. In DNA, the CDR3 is TGTGCCAGCAGTTTCCATTCGGCCGGAGATCAGCCCCAGCATTTT.